What follows are 18 T cell receptor beta chains derived from one specimen sequenced in a study of PD-1 blockade in classical Hodgkin lymphoma. Only in-frame clones appear in the TCRdb table, and some are missing; sequencing was by immunoSEQ multiplex PCR. The sample shows over 35,000 clones, 80% of them seen only once. With no exception, relapse followed autologous stem cell transplantation in all patients, and brentuximab vedotin exposure varied. This specimen consisted of peripheral blood mononuclear cells (PBMCs), obtained before the second cycle of nivolumab. These receptor sequences come from a human donor with classical Hodgkin lymphoma.

In this sample, this clone turned up once. The chain is built from TRBV4-3 and TRBJ2-7, with D unclear. The CDR3 consists of 12 residues. Germline V gene lookup returns CDR1 LGHNA and CDR2 YSLEER. V lost 3 bases to trimming and J lost 8 bases, with 11 bases between them. CDR3 residues: CASSQGTGQQYF. The CDR3 bases are TGCGCCAGCAGCCAGGGCACGGGCCAGCAGTACTTC.

The chain joins TRBV7-6 to TRBJ1-5; possibly TRBD1 for D (5 bases). This CDR3 has 13 amino acids. Between the trimmed V and J ends, which lost 3 bases and 5 bases, there was a span of 8 bases. The germline gives CDR1 SGHVS, CDR2 FNYEAQ. DNA of the CDR3: TGTGCCAGCAGCTTCCGGGGGGATCAGCCCCAGCATTTT. Its translation is CASSFRGDQPQHF.

This chain connects TRBV15 to TRBJ1-6, with TRBD1 matching 8 bases. V lost 11 bases to trimming and J lost 9 bases; unmatched junction nucleotides: 9. Per germline, CDR1 LNHNV and CDR2 YYDKDF (reference sequence). This CDR3 contains 13 residues. In nucleotides, the CDR3 is TGTGCCGCAGGACAGGGAGTGACTTCACCCCTCCACTTT. Translation: CAAGQGVTSPLHF. Using reference TRBV15 and TRBJ1-6 for the parts outside the CDR3, the full variable domain is DAMVIQNPRYQVTQFGKPVTLSCSQTLNHNVMYWYQQKSSQAPKLLFHYYDKDFNNEADTPDNFQSRRPNTSFCFLDIRSPGLGDTAMYLCAAGQGVTSPLHFGNGTRLTVT.

The chain joins TRBV6-5 to TRBJ2-4, with unresolved D. Germline assignment: CDR1 MNHEY and CDR2 SVGAGI. Deletions cut 6 bases from V and 9 bases from J, with 15 bases between. The CDR3 covers 13 residues. Here the CDR3 reads CASSPGPWGIQYF. For the CDR3, the DNA is TGTGCCAGCAGCCCCGGCCCCTGGGGCATTCAGTACTTC.

This chain uses TRBV6-1 with TRBJ2-7, with D tentatively TRBD2 (6 bases). Trimming cost V 4 bases and J 6 bases, with 13 bases left between them. The germline CDR1 and CDR2 sequences are MNHNS and SASEGT. The CDR3 sequence is 13 residues long. The CDR3 sequence: CASSGSQGGEQYF. In DNA, the CDR3 is TGTGCCAGCAGTGGGTCTCAGGGAGGCGAGCAGTACTTC.

The chain uses TRBV23-1 and TRBJ2-2, with D perhaps TRBD1 (6 bases). TRBV23-1 is an open reading frame, and its role is uncertain. The V and J ends lost 1 base and 3 bases respectively, with 18 bases between them. There are 18 residues in the CDR3. The CDR3 loop reads CASSQYRTAKGDTGELFF. The CDR3 coding sequence is TGCGCCAGCAGTCAATACCGGACAGCAAAAGGGGACACCGGGGAGCTGTTTTTT.

This clone was detected once. The gene calls are TRBV14 and TRBJ1-2; no definite D call. Germline lookup yields CDR1 SGHDN and CDR2 FVKESK. V gave up 1 base and J gave up 0 bases, with 12 bases separating them. The CDR3 runs to 16 residues. The CDR3 loop reads CASSQGPLGTNYGYTF. The CDR3 DNA reads TGTGCCAGCAGCCAAGGACCCCTAGGGACTAACTATGGCTACACCTTC.

The chain uses TRBV30 and TRBJ2-5; TRBD2 matches 9 bases. Looked up from germline, CDR1 is GTSNPN and CDR2 is SVGIG (reference sequence). CDR3 length: 13 residues. V dropped 0 bases and J dropped 10; count of bases not matched to a gene: 6. The CDR3 reads CAWSVFSGGIQYF. CDR3 DNA sequence: TGTGCCTGGAGTGTATTCAGCGGGGGGATCCAGTACTTC.

Concerning this clone: Other DNA sequences of this sample code for an identical CDR3. The chain joins TRBV6-5 to TRBJ1-6; D unresolved. This CDR3 contains 13 residues. The ends were cut back, 4 bases at V and 5 bases at J, with 6 bases in the middle. Germline V lookup: CDR1 MNHEY, CDR2 SVGAGI. CDR3 nucleotides: TGTGCCAGCAGTTTAGGTGATAATTCACCCCTCCACTTT. Protein sequence: CASSLGDNSPLHF.

The chain joins TRBV9 to TRBJ1-4, with no clear D. CDR1 and CDR2 (germline): SGDLS, YYNGEE. The CDR3 runs 14 residues. Trimming shortened V by 0 bases and J by 12 bases, and 15 bases separated the two germline ends. Here the CDR3 DNA reads TGTGCCAGCAGCGTAGACAGTGTTTCTTCCGAACTGTTTTTT. It codes for CASSVDSVSSELFF.

The chain employs TRBV29-1 and TRBJ1-2, with 8 positions matching TRBD1. In germline, CDR1 is SQVTM, CDR2 ANQGSEA. The CDR3 runs to 13 residues. The V segment lost 7 bases and the J segment 8 bases; nucleotides outside the gene matches: 12. CDR3 sequence: CSARSTGVMGYTF. CDR3 in DNA: TGCAGCGCCCGATCGACAGGGGTTATGGGCTACACCTTC.

The chain links TRBV2 to TRBJ2-7, with D perhaps matching TRBD2 (5 bases). Trimming took 2 bases from V and 7 from J, leaving 18 bases between them. The germline gives CDR1 SNHLY, CDR2 FYNNEI. The CDR3 sequence is 15 residues long. Here the CDR3 DNA reads TGTGCCAGCAGTGAACTAAGCGGTGAGACGGGAGAGCAGTACTTC. Translated: CASSELSGETGEQYF.

The chain recombines TRBV27 with TRBJ2-3; 14 bases are shared with TRBD2. This CDR3 has 16 residues. Per the germline V gene, CDR1 is MNHEY and CDR2 is SMNVEV (reference sequence). The ends lost 6 bases at V and 2 bases at J; junction bases unmatched: 4. CDR3 in amino acids: CASRLTSGGDTDTQYF. The CDR3, as DNA: TGTGCCAGCAGGCTGACTAGCGGGGGGGACACAGATACGCAGTATTTT.

This rearrangement joins TRBV7-9 to TRBJ1-2, with 7 bases that match TRBD1. Germline trimming cut 3 bases from V and 3 bases from J; bases unmatched to any gene: 4. This CDR3 spans 14 amino acids. From germline, CDR1 is SEHNR and CDR2 FQNEAQ (reference sequence). The CDR3 sequence: CASSLDRRHYGYTF. CDR3 DNA: TGTGCCAGCAGCTTGGACAGGAGACACTATGGCTACACCTTC.

About this clone: One base separates it from a far larger clone, so it is likely a read error. Other DNA sequences within the sample encode an identical CDR3. The J gene is TRBJ2-7, the V gene TRBV19; a possible D gene is TRBD1 (5 bases). The CDR3 is 12 amino acids. Trimming pared 5 bases from V and 5 bases from J, leaving 10 bases between. The germline V gene has CDR1 LNHDA and CDR2 SQIVND (reference sequence). CDR3 DNA: TGTGCCAGTAGTTGGGGCCGGGACGAGCAGTACTTC. Protein product: CASSWGRDEQYF.

The chain is built from TRBV18 and TRBJ2-5; D call uncertain. The CDR3 consists of 14 residues. The germline gives CDR1 KGHSH, CDR2 LQKENI. The V end was cut by 5 bases, the J end by 4 bases, with 14 bases between. Here the CDR3 reads CASSDDLMVETQYF. The CDR3 nucleotides are TGTGCCAGCTCAGATGATTTGATGGTAGAGACCCAGTACTTC.

CDR3 region: CASSLASGGRETQYF. DNA for the CDR3: TGTGCCAGCAGCTTAGCATCCGGGGGGCGAGAGACCCAGTACTTC. V is TRBV7-9 and J is TRBJ2-5, with D perhaps TRBD2 (7 bases). V was pared by 0 bases and J by 4 bases, with 12 bases between. The CDR3 has 15 residues. Germline V CDR1 and CDR2: SEHNR, FQNEAQ (reference sequence).

The CDR3 region is CASSYSIQGVRNEQFF. The CDR3 DNA reads TGTGCCAGCAGTTACTCGATACAGGGAGTTCGTAATGAGCAGTTCTTC. The chain links TRBV6-6 to TRBJ2-1, with TRBD1 as a possible D gene (6 bases). The CDR3 has 16 residues. Germline V gene lookup returns CDR1 MNHNY and CDR2 SVGAGI (reference sequence). V was shortened by 0 bases and J by 7 bases, with 16 bases between the two germline ends.